The clone carrying this T cell receptor (beta chain) was found many times. Its antigen is still unknown. The sample originates from a study of T cells in Graves' hyperthyroidism and ophthalmopathy. Study outcomes and limitations: Expanded thyroid clonotypes (above 0.001) were mostly also found in blood.

Template material for amplifying TCR beta CDR3 regions consisted of RNA transcripts. The HTBI primer set was used in a first-round RT-PCR of the TCR CDR3. TCRdb reprocessed the multiplex PCR reads with MiXCR, giving one entry per CDR3 protein. The data contain 620,000 or so distinct CDR3 sequences, 14% of them seen just once; the ten biggest clones take up roughly an eighth. The germline V gene has CDR1 KGHSH and CDR2 LQKENI. CDR3 length equals 14 residues. Trimming cost V 0 bases and J 5 bases, with 11 bases left between them. Disease lasting under 3 months, a NOSPECS grade of at least 4, and a Clinical Activity Score of at least 3 were features of the ophthalmopathy patients. Thyroid ultrasound and orbital computed tomography, with clinical symptoms and serum thyroxine and TRAb, informed diagnoses. The source of the PBMCs was more than 9.5 ml of fresh peripheral blood.

This sequence originates from a woman in her fifties or sixties with Graves' ophthalmopathy. V gene TRBV18 combines with J gene TRBJ2-7; D not certain. The source material was blood. In nucleotides, the CDR3 is TGTGCCAGCTCACCACCCGTCCGGACCCACGAGCAGTACTTC. Protein: CASSPPVRTHEQYF.